This T cell receptor beta chain was sequenced in a study of human T cells and chemical hapten exposure. Across the whole study: Across its roughly 24 weeks, the study gave patients weekly diphenylcyclopropenone doses to the scalp. A patient group, mainly female, showed alopecia areata, totalis or universalis. Study-wide points: Given that the donors had alopecia, their immune response may differ from that seen in healthy people. Large CDR3 similarity clusters arose significantly more often from expanded TCRs than from controls.

TCRdb reprocessed the RACE reads via MiXCR and lists one record per CDR3 protein. Of 300,000 to 400,000 distinct CDR3 sequences listed, less than 6.5% were seen once; the top ten hold 2.6%. Germline V gene lookup returns CDR1 MNHEY and CDR2 SMNVEV (reference sequence). This CDR3 has 14 amino acids. Losses at the gene ends were 5 bases for V and 4 bases for J; bases not matched to a gene: 5. This clonotype was found a few times. What it recognizes is unknown. Time point denoted: pre-sensitization, week 0. Treatment defined: therapeutic diphenylcyclopropenone sensitization with weekly scalp DPC. The sequencing used whole blood, collected in connection with sensitization to the hapten diphenylcyclopropenone (DPC). This clonotype was sampled from a woman between 50 and 59 years old with alopecia areata. Some clones in this sample may be carry-over from other donors' samples. The chain uses TRBV27 and TRBJ2-3; 8 positions agree with TRBD1. Written as DNA, the CDR3 is TGTGCCAGCAGTGCGTTGACAGGGGCAGATACGCAGTATTTT. Translation gives CASSALTGADTQYF.